This T cell receptor beta chain was observed in a study of regulatory T cells in long-lasting Graves disease. Study-wide results and limits: Under persistent disease, TRBV28, TRBJ1-2 and TRBJ2-5 were used preferentially. Persistent patients shared thousands of public clonotypes among themselves. Newly diagnosed patients shared fewer, at some 900.

Both iRepertoire HTBI primers and Arm-PCR of CDR3 regions were used to build the TCR beta libraries. TCRdb called the multiplex PCR reads again in MiXCR, with one record for every CDR3 protein. The data contain some 450,000 distinct CDR3 sequences, about a quarter of them singletons. There are 15 residues in the CDR3. The germline V gene encodes CDR1 SGHDN and CDR2 FVKESK. V lost 1 base and J 0 bases, leaving 9 bases between the germline ends. This clonotype showed up just a few times. The antigen is undetermined. The sample's time point: persistent/refractory GD, antithyroid drugs over 5 years with positive TRAb. Extracted PBMC RNA gave rise to the TCR library.

The specimen was peripheral blood mononuclear cells (PBMCs), collected when the disease was refractory, from a patient treated with antithyroid drugs. The chain couples TRBV14 to TRBJ1-1; D is uncertain. The receptor was derived from a female donor with Graves disease. The CDR3 nucleotides read TGTGCCAGCAGCCAAGTTTACCAGTTGAACACTGAAGCTTTCTTT. Translated: CASSQVYQLNTEAFF.